The 15 T cell receptor beta chains presented below share a single source sample, sequenced in a study of cytomegalovirus exposure and HLA in healthy donors. Both 60 Vbeta primers and 13 Jbeta primers went into the PCR. Sequenced by immunoSEQ multiplex PCR; TCRdb stores in-frame clones only, minus some. Among under 45,000 clones, 60% to 85% were seen once, and the ten largest hold 1.4%. The sample comprised PBMCs. All receptors derive from a man in his thirties or forties in good health and CMV-seronegative.

The chain is built from TRBV7-2 and TRBJ2-5; 9 nucleotides agree with TRBD2. Gene TRBJ2-7 matches the end of the DNA better, so the J call may be wrong. Per germline, CDR1 SGHTA and CDR2 FQGNSA. CDR3 length: 15 amino acids. The DNA for the CDR3 is TGTGCCAGCAGCTTTAGTAGCGGGAGCCCCTACGAGCAGTACTTC. This codes for CASSFSSGSPYEQYF.

The chain combines TRBV15 with TRBJ2-7, with a tentative D call TRBD2 (5 bases). This CDR3 contains 11 residues. V was clipped by 0 bases and J by 10 bases, with 7 bases between them. The germline gives CDR1 LNHNV, CDR2 YYDKDF (reference sequence). CDR3 amino acids: CATSRDPGQYF. CDR3 DNA: TGTGCCACCAGCAGAGATCCGGGACAGTACTTC.

CDR3 nucleotides: TGCGCCAGCAGCCGACTGGGACAGGTGAACACTGAAGCTTTCTTT. The encoded protein is CASSRLGQVNTEAFF. This rearrangement joins TRBV5-1 to TRBJ1-1; 8 bases match TRBD1. Germline CDR1 SGHRS, CDR2 YFSETQ. Germline trimming cut 4 bases from V and 0 bases from J; bases unmatched to any gene: 5. The CDR3 spans 15 residues.

This chain uses TRBV7-9 with TRBJ2-7, with TRBD1 matching 8 bases. V was pared by 6 bases and J by 6 bases, with 10 bases of the junction left unmatched. Germline V gene lookup returns CDR1 SEHNR and CDR2 FQNEAQ (reference sequence). The CDR3 spans 14 residues. CDR3 sequence (DNA): TGTGCCAGCAGATCGGACAGGGAGGCCCGCGAGCAGTACTTC. Its protein is CASRSDREAREQYF. Based on the CDR3 plus reference TRBV7-9 and TRBJ2-7, the full variable domain is DTGVSQNPRHKITKRGQNVTFRCDPISEHNRLYWYRQTLGQGPEFLTYFQNEAQLEKSRLLSDRFSAERPKGSFSTLEIQRTEQGDSAMYLCASRSDREAREQYFGPGTRLTVT.

The chain joins TRBV28 to TRBJ1-2, with a weak D call TRBD1 (5 bases). CDR1 is MDHEN, CDR2 SYDVKM, per germline. The CDR3 runs 13 residues. V was shortened by 8 bases and J by 7 bases, with 17 bases between the two germline ends. The CDR3 is CASRPGGTSGYTF. For the CDR3, the DNA is TGTGCCAGCCGTCCGGGGGGTACTTCTGGCTACACCTTC.

The chain recombines TRBV7-2 with TRBJ2-1; TRBD1 agrees at 8 bases. The germline V gene encodes CDR1 SGHTA and CDR2 FQGNSA. The CDR3 consists of 16 residues. J lost 5 bases, V lost 4 bases, and 10 bases had no gene match. The CDR3 coding sequence is TGTGCCAGCAGCTCTGACAGGGGAAGATGGGACAATGAGCAGTTCTTC. Residues: CASSSDRGRWDNEQFF.

V and J are TRBV11-2 and TRBJ2-3; 8 bases are a match to TRBD2. This CDR3 spans 15 amino acids. V shed 4 bases and J 4 bases; nucleotides not matched to a gene: 7. CDR1 is SGHAT, CDR2 FQNNGV, per germline. CDR3 sequence reads: CASSSQRERADTQYF. The CDR3 coding sequence is TGTGCCAGCAGCTCCCAGCGGGAGAGAGCAGATACGCAGTATTTT.

The J gene is TRBJ2-1, the V gene TRBV7-3, with 11 bases aligning to TRBD2. This CDR3 has 15 residues. V shed 8 bases and J 0 bases; nucleotides not matched to a gene: 3. Per the germline V gene, CDR1 is SGHTA and CDR2 is FQGTGA. CDR3 bases: TGTGCCAGCTCCACTAGCGGGAGCTCCTACAATGAGCAGTTCTTC. This gives the protein CASSTSGSSYNEQFF.

This clone has only one observation. The chain couples TRBV27 to TRBJ2-7; maybe TRBD1 (6 bases). The CDR3 totals 14 residues. Trimming pared 5 bases from V and 1 base from J, leaving 12 bases between. CDR1 and CDR2 from the germline V gene are MNHEY and SMNVEV (reference sequence). The CDR3 loop is CASSPNTGSYEQYF. The CDR3 nucleotides read TGTGCCAGCAGTCCAAATACAGGGTCCTACGAGCAGTACTTC.

CDR3 sequence: CASSPDKIGGEQFF. CDR3 nucleotides: TGCGCCAGCAGCCCGGATAAGATAGGGGGTGAGCAGTTCTTC. This sequence joins TRBV5-1 and TRBJ2-1; TRBD1 is a possible D gene (6 bases). Germline V gives CDR1 SGHRS, CDR2 YFSETQ. V lost 4 bases and J 9 bases, leaving 17 bases between the germline ends. CDR3 size: 14 residues.

This clone was seen a handful of times. Different DNA sequences within this sample yield the same CDR3. The V and J genes are TRBV9 and TRBJ2-7, with 9 bases matching TRBD2. The CDR3 spans 15 residues. J gave up 2 bases and V 2 bases, and 5 bases lay outside the gene matches. Germline V gene sequence: CDR1 SGDLS, CDR2 YYNGEE. The CDR3 region is CASSVRAGGPYEQYF. The CDR3 bases are TGTGCCAGCAGCGTCCGGGCGGGAGGGCCCTACGAGCAGTACTTC.

The gene calls are TRBV4-3 and TRBJ2-2; 8 positions agree with TRBD1. The CDR3 is made up of 15 amino acids. Germline CDR1 LGHNA, CDR2 YSLEER. The V and J ends lost 6 bases and 1 base, in that order; junction bases with no gene match: 4. CDR3 residues: CASRQGVLNTGELFF. The CDR3 DNA reads TGCGCCAGCAGACAGGGGGTTTTGAACACCGGGGAGCTGTTTTTT.

This clone was detected only a few times. V is TRBV5-6 and J is TRBJ2-3, with 8 positions matching TRBD1. The CDR3 runs 15 residues. Germline lookup yields CDR1 SGHDT and CDR2 YYEEEE. V lost 4 bases to trimming and J lost 1 base; unmatched junction nucleotides: 5. DNA of the CDR3: TGTGCCAGCAGCCTAGACAGGGGTGGCACAGATACGCAGTATTTT. Translating it yields CASSLDRGGTDTQYF. The full variable domain, completed using reference TRBV5-6 and TRBJ2-3, is DAGVTQSPTHLIKTRGQQVTLRCSPKSGHDTVSWYQQALGQGPQFIFQYYEEEERQRGNFPDRFSGHQFPNYSSELNVNALLLGDSALYLCASSLDRGGTDTQYFGPGTRLTVL.

This chain uses TRBV29-1 with TRBJ2-1, with 7 bases identical to TRBD1. The CDR3 spans 14 residues. Germline V gene sequence: CDR1 SQVTM, CDR2 ANQGSEA. V lost 5 bases and J lost 0; bases outside the gene matches: 4. The CDR3 loop reads CSVLDRVSYNEQFF. In DNA form, the CDR3 reads TGCAGCGTTCTAGACAGGGTCTCCTACAATGAGCAGTTCTTC.

This chain connects TRBV27 to TRBJ2-1; 7 nucleotides match TRBD2. The junction had 8 bases not matched to a gene; V was cut back by 2 bases and J by 4 bases. CDR1 is MNHEY, CDR2 SMNVEV, per germline (reference sequence). The CDR3 length is 16 residues. In DNA form, the CDR3 reads TGTGCCAGCAGTTTACTCCCACTAGCGTCGTACAATGAGCAGTTCTTC. Its protein is CASSLLPLASYNEQFF.